This is a list of T cell receptor beta chains from one sample in a study of cytomegalovirus exposure and HLA in healthy donors. Generated by immunoSEQ multiplex PCR, the TCRdb table keeps only in-frame clones and is missing some. The profile covers about 200,000 clones, with roughly four fifths appearing a single time and roughly 1.5% taken by the ten largest. Sequences were obtained from PBMCs. The receptor set was obtained from a woman aged 18-29 years in good health and CMV-seronegative. Both conserved end residues are trimmed from each CDR3. The order of the fields is J gene, V gene, CDR3 protein.

J: TRBJ1-4
V: TRBV28
CDR3: ASSYSGGNREKLF

J: TRBJ2-5
V: TRBV18
CDR3: ASSSDRGRGETQY

J: TRBJ1-5
V: TRBV27
CDR3: ASSPGSSNQPQH

J: TRBJ2-7
V: TRBV6-5
CDR3: ASSYSGRRSSYEQY

J: TRBJ2-1
V: TRBV11-2
CDR3: ASSGLAVYNEQF

J: TRBJ2-3
V: TRBV5-4
CDR3: ASSFDSGSTDTQY

J: TRBJ1-3
V: TRBV9
CDR3: ASSEYRGTGAGNTIY

J: TRBJ1-4
V: TRBV7-8
CDR3: ASSPGQGARKLF

J: TRBJ2-7
V: TRBV6-6
CDR3: ASRALAGGYEQY

J: TRBJ2-7
V: TRBV30
CDR3: AWSGLAGDSYEQY

J: TRBJ2-3
V: TRBV28
CDR3: ASGLADRVTDTQY

J: TRBJ2-7
V: TRBV30
CDR3: AWSVSSLYEQY

J: TRBJ2-1
V: TRBV25-1
CDR3: ASTGVTYNEQF

J: TRBJ1-2
V: TRBV30
CDR3: AWNTHRGGYT

J: TRBJ2-3
V: TRBV7-2
CDR3: ASSLQGVTSTDTQY

J: TRBJ1-4
V: TRBV25-1
CDR3: ASTRTENEKLF

J: TRBJ2-7
V: TRBV6-6
CDR3: ASSYSGSGRTHEQY

J: TRBJ1-1
V: TRBV6-6
CDR3: ASSKDRGPVNTEAF

J: TRBJ1-2
V: TRBV4-2
CDR3: ASRRQGNGYT

J: TRBJ2-2
V: TRBV28
CDR3: ASSLGQAGDTGELF

J: TRBJ1-1
V: TRBV18
CDR3: ASSQNPGQGHTEAF

J: TRBJ2-7
V: TRBV19
CDR3: ASSPGTGNGEQY

J: TRBJ2-2
V: TRBV28
CDR3: ASTLARGLAGSNTGELF

J: TRBJ1-3
V: TRBV19
CDR3: ASSRQGANTIY

J: TRBJ1-4
V: TRBV19
CDR3: ASSTGQGFNEKLF

J: TRBJ2-7
V: TRBV28
CDR3: ASRSSAKSSYEQY

J: TRBJ2-7
V: TRBV18
CDR3: ASSPDGGVYEQY

J: TRBJ1-5
V: TRBV4-1
CDR3: ASSPGTGNAYSNQPQH

J: TRBJ1-2
V: TRBV28
CDR3: ASSGTEHYGYT

J: TRBJ1-1
V: TRBV27
CDR3: ASRLSGTGRTEAF

J: TRBJ2-5
V: TRBV29-1
CDR3: SAGGRAKETQY

J: TRBJ2-2
V: TRBV15
CDR3: ATSSTTGSLTGELF

J: TRBJ1-4
V: TRBV28
CDR3: ASSLVLSEKLF

J: TRBJ2-5
V: TRBV5-5
CDR3: ASTETGLQETQY

J: TRBJ2-5
V: TRBV7-9
CDR3: ASSAQGTGGMETQY

J: TRBJ2-7
V: TRBV28
CDR3: ASSFPPAQGLAGGPPDEQY

J: TRBJ2-2
V: TRBV7-9
CDR3: ASSPRTGNTGELF

J: TRBJ1-2
V: TRBV19
CDR3: AIRTGGAYGYT

J: TRBJ1-3
V: TRBV4-3
CDR3: ASSQAGEGDGNTIY

J: TRBJ2-1
V: TRBV10-1
CDR3: ASSGQGRDEQF